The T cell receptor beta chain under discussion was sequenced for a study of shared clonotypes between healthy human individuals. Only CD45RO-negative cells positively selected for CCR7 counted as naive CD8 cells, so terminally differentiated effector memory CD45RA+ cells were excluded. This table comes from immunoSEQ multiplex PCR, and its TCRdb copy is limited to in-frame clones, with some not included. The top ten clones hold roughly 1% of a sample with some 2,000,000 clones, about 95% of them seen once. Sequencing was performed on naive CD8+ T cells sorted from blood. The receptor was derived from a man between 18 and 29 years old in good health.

The CDR3 region has the DNA TGTGCCAGCAGCTTATATTCGGATCCGACAGACCAGGGTGGCTACACCTTC. Protein product: CASSLYSDPTDQGGYTF. V gene TRBV7-8 combines with J gene TRBJ1-2; D might be TRBD1 (5 bases). Trimming pared 2 bases from V and 7 bases from J, leaving 23 bases between. There are 17 residues in the CDR3. The V gene's germline CDR1 is SGHVS and CDR2 FQNEAQ.